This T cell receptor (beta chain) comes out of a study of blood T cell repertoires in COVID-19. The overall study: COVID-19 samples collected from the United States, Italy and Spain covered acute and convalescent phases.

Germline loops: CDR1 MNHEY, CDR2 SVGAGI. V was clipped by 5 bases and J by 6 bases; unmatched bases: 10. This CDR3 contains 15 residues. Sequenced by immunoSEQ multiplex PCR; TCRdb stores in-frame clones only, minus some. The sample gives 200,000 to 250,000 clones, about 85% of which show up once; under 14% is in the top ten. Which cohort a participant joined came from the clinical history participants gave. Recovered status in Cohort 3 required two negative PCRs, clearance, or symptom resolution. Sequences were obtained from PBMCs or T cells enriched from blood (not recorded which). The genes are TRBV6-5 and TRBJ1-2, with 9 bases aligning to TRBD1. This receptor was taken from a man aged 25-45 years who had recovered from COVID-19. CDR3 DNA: TGTGCCAGCAGTCCCCCCGGGACAGGGTCCAATGGCTACACCTTC. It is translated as CASSPPGTGSNGYTF.